The following is a TCR beta chain sequence with its context. These data belong to a study of blood T cell repertoires in COVID-19. Background on the study: The analysed material was cDNA or gDNA that came from T cells, B-cell-depleted T cells, or PBMCs.

The CDR3 has 14 residues. Germline V CDR1 and CDR2: SGHAT, FQNNGV. The V segment lost 8 bases and the J segment 0 bases; nucleotides outside the gene matches: 3. The data were produced by immunoSEQ multiplex PCR, yet TCRdb's version contains in-frame clones alone and is incomplete. The table lists some 46,000 clones, around 79% of them singletons. The rearrangement joins TRBV11-2 to TRBJ1-3; 8 bases map to TRBD1. This clonotype was sampled from a woman aged 55-75 years with acute or convalescent COVID-19. The sample consisted of peripheral blood. The CDR3 region is CASAQGASGNTIYF. The CDR3 DNA reads TGTGCCAGCGCCCAGGGGGCCTCTGGAAACACCATATATTTT.